The entry below gives a single TCR beta chain sequence along with its context. Looked up from germline, CDR1 is ENHRY and CDR2 is SYGVKD. Trimming pared 9 bases from V and 6 bases from J, leaving 17 bases between. This CDR3 contains 13 residues. Assay: immunoSEQ multiplex PCR; the TCRdb copy retains only in-frame clones and omits some. The sample lists 60,000 to 75,000 clones; 85% were seen once. The record originates from a study of control samples from healthy donors and cancer patients. The V and J genes are TRBV10-3 and TRBJ1-1; D is possibly TRBD1 (5 bases). The source is a man aged 35-49 years in good health. Sequencing used blood. CDR3 sequence reads: CAIAGGGTPEAFF. CDR3 nucleotides: TGTGCCATAGCCGGCGGGGGGACCCCTGAAGCTTTCTTT.